The 24 T cell receptor beta chains below all came from one sample that was sequenced in a study of a mutant IDH1 vaccine in newly diagnosed glioma. Sequencing was performed with immunoSEQ multiplex PCR; in TCRdb, only in-frame clones are kept and a portion is missing. In the table there are 60,000 or so clones, under 90% of which are singletons. These receptors have no known antigen. As for time point: week 35, safety follow-up. Topical imiquimod was applied with each vaccine dose, which held 300 ug of mutant IDH1 20-mer peptide. The sample here was PBMCs, taken from a glioma patient whose treatment included an IDH1 peptide vaccine. These receptors were taken from a man in his thirties or forties with glioma.

This clone has just a few counts. The chain links TRBV9 to TRBJ1-5; TRBD1 might be the D (6 bases). V was pared by 0 bases and J by 5 bases, with 9 bases between. From germline, CDR1 is SGDLS and CDR2 YYNGEE. This CDR3 region has 14 residues. CDR3 amino acids: CASSVGGGDQPQHF. CDR3 sequence (DNA): TGTGCCAGCAGCGTAGGAGGGGGGGATCAGCCCCAGCATTTT. The entire variable domain, with the rest obtained from reference TRBV9 and TRBJ1-5, is as follows: DSGVTQTPKHLITATGQRVTLRCSPRSGDLSVYWYQQSLDQGLQFLIQYYNGEERAKGNILERFSAQQFPDLHSELNLSSLELGDSALYFCASSVGGGDQPQHFGDGTRLSIL.

The chain is built from TRBV11-2 and TRBJ2-3; D call uncertain. This CDR3 contains 11 residues. The germline V and J ends were trimmed by 8 bases and 1 base, with 4 bases remaining between them. Germline loops: CDR1 SGHAT, CDR2 FQNNGV. The CDR3 region has the DNA TGTGCCAGCGGTCGCACAGATACGCAGTATTTT. It is translated as CASGRTDTQYF.

The chain uses TRBV5-1 and TRBJ1-3; no firm D call. CDR3 length: 17 residues. The germline V gene has CDR1 SGHRS and CDR2 YFSETQ. V lost 0 bases and J 0 bases, leaving 13 bases between the germline ends. In nucleotides, the CDR3 is TGCGCCAGCAGCTTGGTTCCCGGACTAACCTCTGGAAACACCATATATTTT. This encodes CASSLVPGLTSGNTIYF.

V usage is TRBV5-1 and J usage is TRBJ1-2; perhaps TRBD1 as D (5 bases). The CDR3 totals 13 residues. V lost 3 bases to trimming and J lost 1 base, with 7 bases between them. Germline CDR1 SGHRS, CDR2 YFSETQ. The CDR3 sequence: CASSSGLNYGYTF. The CDR3 bases are TGCGCCAGCAGCTCGGGGCTTAACTATGGCTACACCTTC.

This chain joins TRBV5-5 and TRBJ2-7, with D tentatively TRBD2 (6 bases). V lost 7 bases and J lost 4, with 15 bases in between. From germline, CDR1 is SGHKS and CDR2 YYEKEE (reference sequence). The CDR3 covers 13 residues. The CDR3 DNA reads as TGTGCCAGCGGACAATGGAGGGATTACGAGCAGTACTTC. Amino acids: CASGQWRDYEQYF.

The V gene is TRBV7-9, the J gene TRBJ1-2; D is perhaps TRBD1 (6 bases). This CDR3 is 12 amino acids long. The germline V and J ends were trimmed by 5 bases and 7 bases, with 11 bases remaining between them. Per the germline V gene, CDR1 is SEHNR and CDR2 is FQNEAQ (reference sequence). Written as DNA, the CDR3 is TGTGCCAGCAGCGACGGGACATTTGGCTACACCTTC. The encoded protein is CASSDGTFGYTF. Full variable domain (remainder filled in from reference TRBV7-9 and TRBJ1-2): DTGVSQNPRHKITKRGQNVTFRCDPISEHNRLYWYRQTLGQGPEFLTYFQNEAQLEKSRLLSDRFSAERPKGSFSTLEIQRTEQGDSAMYLCASSDGTFGYTFGSGTRLTVV.

The J gene is TRBJ1-1, the V gene TRBV4-1; 8 nucleotides align to TRBD1. The germline gives CDR1 MGHRA, CDR2 YSYEKL. The CDR3 sequence is 17 residues long. V shed 4 bases and J 0 bases; nucleotides not matched to a gene: 10. The DNA for the CDR3 is TGCGCCAGCAGCCGACAGACAGGGGCGCAGGTGAACACTGAAGCTTTCTTT. Amino acids: CASSRQTGAQVNTEAFF.

The V and J genes are TRBV4-2 and TRBJ2-1; D possibly uses TRBD1 or TRBD2 (5 bases each). Between the trimmed V and J ends, which lost 4 bases and 6 bases, there was a span of 16 bases. The CDR3 sequence is 15 residues long. The V gene's germline CDR1 is LGHNA and CDR2 YNFKEQ. CDR3 protein: CASSRSDEGPNEQFF. The CDR3 DNA sequence: TGTGCCAGCAGCCGTAGCGACGAGGGACCCAATGAGCAGTTCTTC.

The chain is built from TRBV11-2 and TRBJ1-2; D might be TRBD1 (6 bases). The ends were cut back, 5 bases at V and 8 bases at J, with 15 bases in the middle. Germline V gene data show CDR1 as SGHAT and CDR2 as FQNNGV. This CDR3 is 13 amino acids long. CDR3 residues: CASSHRGQKGYTF. The CDR3 DNA reads TGTGCCAGCAGCCATCGGGGGCAGAAGGGCTACACCTTC.

The chain recombines TRBV9 with TRBJ2-2; TRBD1 or TRBD2 may be the D gene (6 bases each). The ends were cut back, 3 bases at V and 5 bases at J, with 14 bases in the middle. CDR3 length: 15 amino acids. CDR1 SGDLS and CDR2 YYNGEE come from the germline V gene. This CDR3 reads CASSARGRATGELFF. The CDR3, as DNA: TGTGCCAGCAGCGCCCGGGGGCGGGCGACCGGGGAGCTGTTTTTT.

The count of this clone is one. The CDR3 protein is CASSPGTGGYGYTF. CDR3 coding DNA: TGCGCCAGCAGCCCCGGGACAGGGGGCTATGGCTACACCTTC. The chain employs TRBV5-1 and TRBJ1-2; 11 bases align to TRBD1. Germline loops: CDR1 SGHRS, CDR2 YFSETQ. Germline trimming cut 4 bases from V and 4 bases from J; bases unmatched to any gene: 3. The CDR3 is 14 amino acids.

Only one count was recorded for this clone. The genes are TRBV5-1 and TRBJ2-2; tentatively, D is TRBD1 or TRBD2 (5 bases each). This CDR3 has 16 amino acids. The germline gives CDR1 SGHRS, CDR2 YFSETQ. V was pared by 1 base and J by 1 base, with 11 bases between. The CDR3 region is CASSLPGLGNTGELFF. The CDR3 region has the DNA TGCGCCAGCAGCTTGCCGGGGCTCGGGAACACCGGGGAGCTGTTTTTT.

This clone was counted between two and nine times. This sequence joins TRBV2 and TRBJ1-1; TRBD1 agrees at 8 bases. Germline CDR1 is SNHLY and CDR2 is FYNNEI. V was pared by 4 bases and J by 9 bases, with 7 bases of the junction left unmatched. The CDR3 contains 13 residues. Here the CDR3 DNA reads TGTGCCAGCAGTGGGACAGGGCGAGCTCAAGCTTTCTTT. Protein sequence: CASSGTGRAQAFF.

The genes are TRBV14 and TRBJ2-2, with 9 bases fitting TRBD2. Trimming took 4 bases from V and 7 from J; bases not matched to a gene: 4. Germline V CDR1 and CDR2: SGHDN, FVKESK. The CDR3 loop spans 14 amino acids. The CDR3 here is CASSLGLAFGELFF. The DNA of the CDR3 is TGTGCCAGCAGCCTAGGACTAGCGTTCGGGGAGCTGTTTTTT.

The J gene is TRBJ2-5, the V gene TRBV6-6, with 8 nucleotides matching TRBD1. V was clipped by 6 bases and J by 4 bases; unmatched bases: 1. The CDR3 has 12 residues. CDR1 is MNHNY and CDR2 is SVGAGI in the germline V gene (reference sequence). The CDR3 nucleotides read TGTGCCAGCAGGACAGGGGCAGAGACCCAGTACTTC. Its translation is CASRTGAETQYF.

The chain couples TRBV5-4 to TRBJ2-3, with D perhaps matching TRBD2 (5 bases). The CDR3 loop spans 17 amino acids. The V end lost 0 bases, the J end lost 0 bases, and 14 bases lay between the germline ends. The germline gives CDR1 SGHNT, CDR2 YYREEE (reference sequence). CDR3 residues: CASSLGAGVGSTDTQYF. The CDR3 DNA follows: TGTGCCAGCAGCTTGGGTGCCGGGGTGGGTAGCACAGATACGCAGTATTTT.

The rearrangement joins TRBV7-9 to TRBJ2-2; D remains ambiguous. Germline CDR1 reads SEHNR; CDR2 reads FQNEAQ (reference sequence). The CDR3 covers 13 residues. The V end was cut by 3 bases, the J end by 6 bases, with 8 bases between. The CDR3 is CASSFPAPGELFF. CDR3 sequence (DNA): TGTGCCAGCAGCTTCCCCGCCCCCGGGGAGCTGTTTTTT.

The chain recombines TRBV5-1 with TRBJ2-6; D remains ambiguous. CDR1 and CDR2 from the germline V gene are SGHRS and YFSETQ. This CDR3 spans 15 amino acids. Trimming removed 4 bases from V and 0 bases from J, with 8 bases in between. The CDR3 reads CASSLDGSGANVLTF. The CDR3 DNA reads TGCGCCAGCAGCCTCGATGGCTCTGGGGCCAACGTCCTGACTTTC.

The CDR3 DNA follows: TGTGCCGCGGGTGACACTGAAGCTTTCTTT. As protein: CAAGDTEAFF. The chain couples TRBV28 to TRBJ1-1; no reliable D call. CDR1 MDHEN and CDR2 SYDVKM come from the germline V gene. The ends were cut back, 11 bases at V and 3 bases at J, with 7 bases in the middle. The CDR3 consists of 10 residues.

The V and J genes are TRBV7-9 and TRBJ2-3; D remains unclear. The germline V and J ends were trimmed by 1 base and 4 bases, with 12 bases remaining between them. This CDR3 has 15 amino acids. Germline CDR1 is SEHNR and CDR2 is FQNEAQ (reference sequence). CDR3 DNA sequence: TGTGCCAGCAGCTTAGTATCCGCTCCCGCAGATACGCAGTATTTT. It specifies CASSLVSAPADTQYF. The entire variable domain, with the rest obtained from reference TRBV7-9 and TRBJ2-3, is as follows: DTGVSQNPRHKITKRGQNVTFRCDPISEHNRLYWYRQTLGQGPEFLTYFQNEAQLEKSRLLSDRFSAERPKGSFSTLEIQRTEQGDSAMYLCASSLVSAPADTQYFGPGTRLTVL.

The chain employs TRBV2 and TRBJ1-4, with no clear D. V was cut by 3 bases and J by 7 bases, with 6 bases left in between. There are 12 residues in the CDR3. Germline V gives CDR1 SNHLY, CDR2 FYNNEI. The chain's CDR3 is CASSDWGEKLFF. CDR3 nucleotides: TGTGCCAGCAGTGACTGGGGTGAAAAACTGTTTTTT.

In its sample, this clone is medium-sized. The chain employs TRBV7-9 and TRBJ2-1; 9 bases map to TRBD2. V trimming: 1 base; J trimming: 4 bases; junction bases outside the gene matches: 8. Germline loops: CDR1 SEHNR, CDR2 FQNEAQ (reference sequence). This CDR3 has 17 amino acids. The CDR3 DNA sequence: TGTGCCAGCAGCTTAGGAGGTTTAGCGGGGGAATACAATGAGCAGTTCTTC. Its translation: CASSLGGLAGEYNEQFF.

This chain joins TRBV2 and TRBJ1-1, with D unclear. The germline V gene encodes CDR1 SNHLY and CDR2 FYNNEI. This CDR3 is 14 amino acids long. V was clipped by 7 bases and J by 1 base, with 13 bases between them. CDR3 coding DNA: TGTGCCAGCAATTCCGGCCCGGCGAACACTGAAGCTTTCTTT. Protein sequence: CASNSGPANTEAFF.

CDR3 amino acids: CASSQGHPGAVRETQYF. Written as DNA, the CDR3 is TGTGCCAGCAGCCAAGGTCACCCAGGGGCAGTACGTGAGACCCAGTACTTC. V is TRBV4-2 and J is TRBJ2-5; a possible D gene is TRBD1 (6 bases). This CDR3 has 17 residues. Trimming took off 1 base at V and 5 bases at J, with 20 bases between the two ends. Germline CDR1 is LGHNA and CDR2 is YNFKEQ.